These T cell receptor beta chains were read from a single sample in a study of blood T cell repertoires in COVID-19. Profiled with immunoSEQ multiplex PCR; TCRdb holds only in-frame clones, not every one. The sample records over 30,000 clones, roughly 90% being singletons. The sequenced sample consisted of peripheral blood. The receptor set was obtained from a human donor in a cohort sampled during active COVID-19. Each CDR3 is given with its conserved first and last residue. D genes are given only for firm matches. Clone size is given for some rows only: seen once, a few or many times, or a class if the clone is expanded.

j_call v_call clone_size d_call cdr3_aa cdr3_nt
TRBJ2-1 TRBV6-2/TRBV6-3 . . CASSSPAKVYNEQFF TGTGCCAGCAGTTCCCCAGCGAAGGTGTACAATGAGCAGTTCTTC
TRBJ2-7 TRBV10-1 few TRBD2 CASLRQTGQTSGSSYEQYF TGCGCCAGCCTGAGACAAACGGGGCAGACTAGCGGGAGCTCCTACGAGCAGTACTTC
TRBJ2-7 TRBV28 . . CASIAGAGGYEQYF TGTGCCAGCATTGCGGGCGCTGGTGGGTACGAGCAGTACTTC
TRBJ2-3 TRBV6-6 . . CASSFGQLTDTQYF TGTGCCAGCAGTTTCGGACAGCTCACAGATACGCAGTATTTT
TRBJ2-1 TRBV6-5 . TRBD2 CASSPSAGDYNEQFF TGTGCCAGCAGCCCCTCGGCGGGAGACTACAATGAGCAGTTCTTC
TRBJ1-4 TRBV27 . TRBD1 CASSPPGTVNEKLFF TGTGCCAGCAGTCCCCCCGGGACAGTTAATGAAAAACTGTTTTTT
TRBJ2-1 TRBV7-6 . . CASSLVSPQRLPYNEQFF TGTGCCAGCAGCTTAGTGAGTCCCCAGCGGTTGCCGTACAATGAGCAGTTCTTC
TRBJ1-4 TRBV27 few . CASSLSGGANEKLFF TGTGCCAGCAGTTTATCAGGGGGTGCGAATGAAAAACTGTTTTTT
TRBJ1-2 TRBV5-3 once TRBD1 CARSLRAQGEYYGYTF TGTGCCAGAAGCTTGAGGGCACAGGGGGAATACTATGGCTACACCTTC
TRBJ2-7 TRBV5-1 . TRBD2 CASSILGGIYYEQYF TGCGCCAGCAGCATCCTCGGGGGGATCTACTACGAGCAGTACTTC
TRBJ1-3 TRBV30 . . CAWSQDSGNTIYF TGTGCCTGGAGTCAGGACAGTGGAAACACCATATATTTT
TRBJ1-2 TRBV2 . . CASSEALGGRCTF TGTGCCAGCAGTGAAGCGCTAGGGGGTCGGTGCACCTTC
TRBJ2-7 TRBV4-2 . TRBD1 CASSPGTGGIYEQYF TGTGCCAGCAGCCCTGGGACAGGGGGAATCTACGAGCAGTACTTC
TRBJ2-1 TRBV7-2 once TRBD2 CASRSWGGRLNEQFF TGTGCCAGCAGGTCATGGGGCGGGAGGCTCAATGAGCAGTTCTTC
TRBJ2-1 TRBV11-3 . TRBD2 CASSLESGRANEQFF TGTGCCAGCAGCTTAGAGAGCGGGAGGGCAAATGAGCAGTTCTTC
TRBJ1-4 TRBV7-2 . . CASSLGTAEEKLFF TGTGCCAGCAGCTTAGGAACAGCTGAGGAAAAACTGTTTTTT
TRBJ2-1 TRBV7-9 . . CASSLGAAEQFF TGTGCCAGCAGCTTAGGTGCGGCGGAGCAGTTCTTC
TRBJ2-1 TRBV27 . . CASSLQGPVYNEQFF TGTGCCAGCAGTTTACAGGGGCCTGTATACAATGAGCAGTTCTTC
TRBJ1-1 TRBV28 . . CASKGGLMNTEAFF TGTGCCAGCAAAGGAGGGCTCATGAACACTGAAGCTTTCTTT
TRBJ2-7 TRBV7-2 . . CASSLGSQQLYEQYF TGTGCCAGCAGCTTAGGTAGCCAGCAGCTCTACGAGCAGTACTTC
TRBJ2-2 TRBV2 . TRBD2 CASSEGGIGNTGELFF TGTGCCAGCAGTGAGGGGGGGATTGGTAACACCGGGGAGCTGTTTTTT
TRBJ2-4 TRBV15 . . CATSRDINIQYF TGTGCCACCAGCAGAGATATAAACATTCAGTACTTC
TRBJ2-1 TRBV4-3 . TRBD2 CASSQGTSGSYNEQFF TGCGCCAGCAGCCAAGGGACTAGCGGCTCCTACAATGAGCAGTTCTTC
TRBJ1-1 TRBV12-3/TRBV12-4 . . CASGRENTEAFF TGTGCCAGCGGACGGGAGAACACTGAAGCTTTCTTT
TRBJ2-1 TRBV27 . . CASRGIKQFF TGTGCCAGCCGGGGGATTAAGCAGTTCTTC
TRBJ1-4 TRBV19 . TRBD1 CASSIEGTGGKLFF TGTGCCAGTAGTATAGAGGGGACAGGGGGAAAACTGTTTTTT
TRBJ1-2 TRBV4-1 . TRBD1 CASSQGDSNYGYTF TGCGCCAGCAGCCAAGGGGACAGCAACTATGGCTACACCTTC
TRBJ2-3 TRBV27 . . CATRKPLTRTSTDTQYF TGTGCCACCCGAAAGCCCCTCACTAGGACTAGCACAGATACGCAGTATTTT
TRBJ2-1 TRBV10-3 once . CAITPGEGYSLNEQFF TGTGCCATCACCCCAGGGGAGGGGTATAGCCTCAATGAGCAGTTCTTC
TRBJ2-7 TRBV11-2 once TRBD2 CASSTRGLASEQYF TGTGCCAGCAGCACCAGGGGACTAGCGAGCGAGCAGTACTTC
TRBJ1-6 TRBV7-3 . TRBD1 CASSRLGQGNSPLHF TGTGCCAGCAGCCGACTCGGACAGGGTAATTCACCCCTCCACTTT
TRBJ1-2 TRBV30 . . CAWSLGRGPNYGYTF TGTGCCTGGAGCCTAGGCAGGGGCCCGAACTATGGCTACACCTTC
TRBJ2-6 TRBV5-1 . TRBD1 CASSTGTGFVGANVLTF TGCGCCAGCAGCACCGGGACAGGGTTTGTTGGGGCCAACGTCCTGACTTTC